The clone carrying this TCR beta chain is termed medium-sized. Its matching antigen is unknown. These data are taken from a study of vaccination and CD4 T cells after COVID-19. The overall study: Overlapping peptides of the spike proteins of SARS-CoV-2, HCoV-NL63, HCoV-OC43 and HCoV-229E were used for cell stimulation.

Indicated treatment: roughly 10-day PBMC culture with coronavirus spike peptide pools or control peptides (ViraFEST assay). Gathering of the CD4+ T cells, from the unexposed donor, took place before the COVID-19 pandemic (2011-2018). Fresh IL-2 medium replaced half the culture medium on days 3 and 7. Having spent 10 days in culture, CD4+ T cells were then isolated by negative selection. CDR1 is DFQATT, CDR2 SNEGSKA, per germline (reference sequence). This CDR3 region has 14 residues. An Oncomine TCR Beta short-read assay was used to sequence the DNA from cultured CD4+ T cells. TCRdb re-derived calls from the PCR reads in MiXCR, one entry per CDR3 protein. The sample holds about 4,400 distinct CDR3 sequences; more than 25% are singletons and the top ten take around 50%. Study-level results: Detection of a median around 86% of reactive clones in convalescent patients was confined to the period after vaccination.

Sequenced material: CD4+ T cells from blood, cultured in vitro. The chain joins TRBV20-1 to TRBJ1-2; possible D gene TRBD1, 6 bases. This TCR derives from a human donor in good health. The CDR3: CSTHRRGGNYGYTF. The DNA of the CDR3 is TGCAGCACACACCGAAGGGGGGGCAACTATGGCTACACCTTC.